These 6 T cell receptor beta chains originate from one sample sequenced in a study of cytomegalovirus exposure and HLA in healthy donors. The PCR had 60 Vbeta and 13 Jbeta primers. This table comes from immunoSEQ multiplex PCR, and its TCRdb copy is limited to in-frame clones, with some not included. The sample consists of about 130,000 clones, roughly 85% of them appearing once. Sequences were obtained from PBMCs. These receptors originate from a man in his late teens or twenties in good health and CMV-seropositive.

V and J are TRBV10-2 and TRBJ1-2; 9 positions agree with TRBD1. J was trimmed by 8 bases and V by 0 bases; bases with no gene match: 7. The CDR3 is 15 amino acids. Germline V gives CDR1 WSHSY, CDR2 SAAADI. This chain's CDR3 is CASSESIRTGEGYTF. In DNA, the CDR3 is TGCGCCAGCAGTGAGTCGATCAGGACAGGGGAAGGCTACACCTTC.

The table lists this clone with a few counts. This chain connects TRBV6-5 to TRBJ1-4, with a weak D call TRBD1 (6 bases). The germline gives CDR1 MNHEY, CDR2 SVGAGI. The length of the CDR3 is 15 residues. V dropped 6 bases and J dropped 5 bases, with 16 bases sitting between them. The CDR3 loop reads CASSQRGGRNEKLFF. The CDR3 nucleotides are TGTGCCAGCAGCCAAAGGGGGGGGCGGAATGAAAAACTGTTTTTT.

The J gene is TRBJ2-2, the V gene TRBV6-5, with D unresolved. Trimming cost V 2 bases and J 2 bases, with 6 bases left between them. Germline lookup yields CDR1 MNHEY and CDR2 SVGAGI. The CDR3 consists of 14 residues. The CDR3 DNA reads TGTGCCAGCAGTTACGGCGGCAACACCGGGGAGCTGTTTTTT. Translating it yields CASSYGGNTGELFF.

In DNA form, the CDR3 reads TGTGCAAGTCGCTTAGGAGGCGGGGGGGGACAAGAGACCCAGTACTTC. Protein sequence: CASRLGGGGGQETQYF. The rearrangement links TRBV12-2 to TRBJ2-5; the D call in the table, TRBD2, was not verified against the DNA. TRBV12-2 represents a pseudogene. CDR3 length equals 16 residues.

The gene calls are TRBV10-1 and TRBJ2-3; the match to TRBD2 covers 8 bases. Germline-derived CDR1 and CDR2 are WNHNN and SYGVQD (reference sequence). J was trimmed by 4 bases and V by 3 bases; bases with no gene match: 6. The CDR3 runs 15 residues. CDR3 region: CASSDGRGVADTQYF. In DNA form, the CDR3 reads TGCGCCAGCAGTGATGGGCGGGGGGTCGCAGATACGCAGTATTTT.

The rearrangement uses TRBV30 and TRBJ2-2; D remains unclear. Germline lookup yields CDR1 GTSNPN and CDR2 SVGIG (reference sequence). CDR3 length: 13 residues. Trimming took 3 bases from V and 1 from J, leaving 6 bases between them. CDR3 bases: TGTGCCTGGAGGGAGTTGAACACCGGGGAGCTGTTTTTT. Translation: CAWRELNTGELFF. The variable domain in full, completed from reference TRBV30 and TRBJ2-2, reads SQTIHQWPATLVQPVGSPLSLECTVEGTSNPNLYWYRQAAGRGLQLLFYSVGIGQISSEVPQNLSASRPQDRQFILSSKKLLLSDSGFYLCAWRELNTGELFFGEGSRLTVL.